This T cell receptor (beta chain) is drawn from a study of shared clonotypes between healthy human individuals. Germline CDR1 and CDR2: SEHNR and FQNEAQ (reference sequence). V dropped 10 bases and J dropped 5 bases, with 14 bases sitting between them. This CDR3 contains 12 residues. Genomic DNA (from each subset) was split evenly across several immunoSEQ plates. The method was immunoSEQ multiplex PCR; TCRdb's version includes in-frame clones alone and lacks a portion of them. This table has around 700,000 clones, over 65% appearing once. HIV-negative, healthy adults without recent acute infections or vaccinations were the donors.

This rearrangement joins TRBV7-9 to TRBJ2-5; D tentatively fits TRBD1 or TRBD2 (7 bases each). Sequenced input: memory CD4+ T cells sorted from blood. The subset here: CD45RA-negative fraction. This receptor was obtained from a woman in her twenties or thirties in good health. The CDR3 region is CATRQGGETQYF. The CDR3, as DNA: TGTGCCACACGACAGGGAGGGGAGACCCAGTACTTC.